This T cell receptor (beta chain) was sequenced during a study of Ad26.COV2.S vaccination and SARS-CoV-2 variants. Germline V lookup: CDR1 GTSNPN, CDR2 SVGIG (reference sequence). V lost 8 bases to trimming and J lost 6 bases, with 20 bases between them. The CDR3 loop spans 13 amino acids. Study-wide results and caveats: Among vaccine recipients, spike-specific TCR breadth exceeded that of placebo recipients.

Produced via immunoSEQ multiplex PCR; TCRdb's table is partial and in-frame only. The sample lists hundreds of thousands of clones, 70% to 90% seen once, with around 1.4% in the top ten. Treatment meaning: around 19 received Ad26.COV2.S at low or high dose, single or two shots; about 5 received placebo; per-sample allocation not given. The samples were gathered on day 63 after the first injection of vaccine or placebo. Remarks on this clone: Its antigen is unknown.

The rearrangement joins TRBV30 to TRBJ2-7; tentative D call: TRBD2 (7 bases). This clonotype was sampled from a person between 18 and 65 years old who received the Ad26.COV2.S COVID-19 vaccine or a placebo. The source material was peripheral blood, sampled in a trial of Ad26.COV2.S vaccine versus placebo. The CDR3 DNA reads TGTGCCCTGGTAGGGGGGGGGCTTGGCGAGCAGTACTTC. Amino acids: CALVGGGLGEQYF.